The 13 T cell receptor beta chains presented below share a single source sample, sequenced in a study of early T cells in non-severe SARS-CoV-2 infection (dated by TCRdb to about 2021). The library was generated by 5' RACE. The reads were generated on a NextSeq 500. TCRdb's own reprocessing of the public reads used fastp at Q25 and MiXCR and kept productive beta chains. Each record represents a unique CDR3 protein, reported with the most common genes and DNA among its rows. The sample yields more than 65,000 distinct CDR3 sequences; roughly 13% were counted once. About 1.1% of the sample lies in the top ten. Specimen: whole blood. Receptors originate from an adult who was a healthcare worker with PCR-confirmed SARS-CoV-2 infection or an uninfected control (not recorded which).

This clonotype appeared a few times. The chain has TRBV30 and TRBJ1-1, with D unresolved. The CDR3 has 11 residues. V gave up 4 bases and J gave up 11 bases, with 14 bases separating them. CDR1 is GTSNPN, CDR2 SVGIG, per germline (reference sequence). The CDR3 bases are TGTGCCTGGAATCAGCCCCGTCGGGCTTTCTTT. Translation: CAWNQPRRAFF.

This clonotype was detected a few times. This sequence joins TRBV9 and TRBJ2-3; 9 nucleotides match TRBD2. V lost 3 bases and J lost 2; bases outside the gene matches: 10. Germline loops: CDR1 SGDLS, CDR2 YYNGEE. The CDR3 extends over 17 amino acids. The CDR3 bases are TGTGCCAGCAGCGGAAAGGGGCGGGAGGGCCTCACAGATACGCAGTATTTT. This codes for CASSGKGREGLTDTQYF.

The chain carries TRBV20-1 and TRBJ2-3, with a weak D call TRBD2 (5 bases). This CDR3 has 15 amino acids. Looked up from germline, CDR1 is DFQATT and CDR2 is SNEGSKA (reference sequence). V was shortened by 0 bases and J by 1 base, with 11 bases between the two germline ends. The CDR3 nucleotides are TGCAGTGCTAGAGAGAGAGCGGTGCGCACAGATACGCAGTATTTT. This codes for CSARERAVRTDTQYF.

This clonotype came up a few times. The chain's CDR3 is CASSFLPGGSFGTEAFF. The CDR3 DNA sequence: TGCGCCAGCAGCTTCCTCCCAGGGGGGAGTTTCGGTACTGAAGCTTTCTTT. The genes are TRBV5-1 and TRBJ1-1, with 7 nucleotides matching TRBD1. The length of the CDR3 is 17 residues. V dropped 2 bases and J dropped 5; count of bases not matched to a gene: 15. Germline values: CDR1 SGHRS, CDR2 YFSETQ.

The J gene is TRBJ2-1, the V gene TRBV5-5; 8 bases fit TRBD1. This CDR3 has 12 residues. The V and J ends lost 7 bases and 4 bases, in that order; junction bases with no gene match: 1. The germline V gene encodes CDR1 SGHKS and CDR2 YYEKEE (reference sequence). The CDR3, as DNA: TGTGCCAGCGGACAGGGATACAATGAGCAGTTCTTC. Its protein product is CASGQGYNEQFF.

CDR3 sequence: CASSPQGLGETQYF. In DNA, the CDR3 is TGTGCCAGCTCCCCACAGGGTTTGGGAGAGACCCAGTACTTC. V gene TRBV7-8 combines with J gene TRBJ2-5; the D gene is possibly TRBD1 (6 bases). The germline V gene has CDR1 SGHVS and CDR2 FQNEAQ. V was cut by 8 bases and J by 4 bases, with 17 bases left in between. The CDR3 has 14 amino acids.

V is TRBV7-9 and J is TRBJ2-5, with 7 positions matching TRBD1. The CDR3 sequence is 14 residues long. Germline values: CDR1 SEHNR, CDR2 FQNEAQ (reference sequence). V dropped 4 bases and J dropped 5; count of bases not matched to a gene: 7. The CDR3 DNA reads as TGTGCCAGCAGCTCTCAGGGGGTAGGCGAGACCCAGTACTTC. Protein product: CASSSQGVGETQYF. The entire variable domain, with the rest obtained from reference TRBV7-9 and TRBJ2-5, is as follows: DTGVSQNPRHKITKRGQNVTFRCDPISEHNRLYWYRQTLGQGPEFLTYFQNEAQLEKSRLLSDRFSAERPKGSFSTLEIQRTEQGDSAMYLCASSSQGVGETQYFGPGTRLLVL.

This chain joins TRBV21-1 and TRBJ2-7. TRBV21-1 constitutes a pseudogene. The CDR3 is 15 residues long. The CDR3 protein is CASRPYVSLSYEQYF. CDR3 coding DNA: TGTGCCAGCCGGCCTTACGTTAGCTTGTCCTACGAGCAGTACTTC.

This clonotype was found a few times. This chain's CDR3 is CASSEAEGSRPQHF. CDR3 sequence (DNA): TGTGCCAGCAGTGAAGCGGAAGGTAGTCGGCCCCAGCATTTT. The chain joins TRBV6-1 to TRBJ1-5, with no clear D. Trimming left V 0 bases short and J 9 bases short, with 12 bases between. From germline, CDR1 is MNHNS and CDR2 SASEGT. There are 14 residues in the CDR3.

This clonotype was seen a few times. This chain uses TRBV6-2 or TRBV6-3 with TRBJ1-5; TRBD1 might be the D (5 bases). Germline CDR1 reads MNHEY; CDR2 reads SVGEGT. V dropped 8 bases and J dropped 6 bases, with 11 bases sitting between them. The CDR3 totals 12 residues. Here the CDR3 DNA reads TGTGCCAGCGGAACCCAGGGTCAGCCCCAGCATTTT. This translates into CASGTQGQPQHF.

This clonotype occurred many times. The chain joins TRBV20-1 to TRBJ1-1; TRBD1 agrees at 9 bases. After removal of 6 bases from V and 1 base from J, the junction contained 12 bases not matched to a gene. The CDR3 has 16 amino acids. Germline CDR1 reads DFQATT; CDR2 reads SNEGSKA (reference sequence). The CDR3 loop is CSAGGTGSLGNTEAFF. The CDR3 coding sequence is TGCAGTGCGGGAGGGACAGGGTCTTTGGGGAACACTGAAGCTTTCTTT.

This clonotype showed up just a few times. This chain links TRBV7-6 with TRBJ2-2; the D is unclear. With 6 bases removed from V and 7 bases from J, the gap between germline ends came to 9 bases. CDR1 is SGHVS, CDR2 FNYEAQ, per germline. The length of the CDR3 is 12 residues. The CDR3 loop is CASRTPGGELFF. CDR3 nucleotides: TGTGCCAGCAGGACCCCGGGCGGGGAGCTGTTTTTT.

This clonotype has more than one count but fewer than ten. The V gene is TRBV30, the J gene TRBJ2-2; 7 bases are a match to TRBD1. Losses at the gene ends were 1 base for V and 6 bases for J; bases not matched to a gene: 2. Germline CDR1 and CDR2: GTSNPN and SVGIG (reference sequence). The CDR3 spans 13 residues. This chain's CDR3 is CAWSEQGAGELFF. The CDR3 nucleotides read TGTGCCTGGAGTGAGCAGGGGGCCGGGGAGCTGTTTTTT. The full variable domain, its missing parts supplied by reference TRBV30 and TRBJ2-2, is SQTIHQWPATLVQPVGSPLSLECTVEGTSNPNLYWYRQAAGRGLQLLFYSVGIGQISSEVPQNLSASRPQDRQFILSSKKLLLSDSGFYLCAWSEQGAGELFFGEGSRLTVL.